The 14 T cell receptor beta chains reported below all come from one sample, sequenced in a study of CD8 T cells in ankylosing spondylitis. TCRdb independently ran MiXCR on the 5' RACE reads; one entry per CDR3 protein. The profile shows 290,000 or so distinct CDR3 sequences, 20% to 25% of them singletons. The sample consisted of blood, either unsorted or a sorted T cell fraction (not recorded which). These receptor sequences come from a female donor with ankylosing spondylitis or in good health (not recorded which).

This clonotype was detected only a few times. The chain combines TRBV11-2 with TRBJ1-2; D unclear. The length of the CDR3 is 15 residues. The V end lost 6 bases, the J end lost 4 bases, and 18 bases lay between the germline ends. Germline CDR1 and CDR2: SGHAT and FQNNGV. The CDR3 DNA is TGTGCCAGCAGTCGCTTGAGAGGGCGTCCCTATGGCTACACCTTC. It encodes CASSRLRGRPYGYTF.

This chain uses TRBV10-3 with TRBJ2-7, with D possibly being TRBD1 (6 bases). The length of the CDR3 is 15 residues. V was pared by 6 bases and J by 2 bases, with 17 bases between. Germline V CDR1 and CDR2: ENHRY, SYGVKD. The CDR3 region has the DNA TGTGCCATCAGCGTGGACAGCGCATCCCCCTACGAGCAGTACTTC. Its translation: CAISVDSASPYEQYF.

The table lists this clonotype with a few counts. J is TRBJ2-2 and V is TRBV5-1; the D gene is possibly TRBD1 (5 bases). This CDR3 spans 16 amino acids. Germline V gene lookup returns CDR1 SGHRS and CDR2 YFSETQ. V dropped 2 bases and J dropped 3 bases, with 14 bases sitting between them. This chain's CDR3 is CASSFKGARDTGELFF. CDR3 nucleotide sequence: TGCGCCAGCAGCTTCAAAGGGGCGCGTGACACCGGGGAGCTGTTTTTT.

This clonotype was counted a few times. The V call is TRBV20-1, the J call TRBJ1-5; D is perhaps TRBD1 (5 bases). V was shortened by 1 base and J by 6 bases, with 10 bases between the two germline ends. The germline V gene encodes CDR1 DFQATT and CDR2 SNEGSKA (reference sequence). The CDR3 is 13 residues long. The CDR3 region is CSARGGVGQPQHF. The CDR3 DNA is TGCAGTGCTAGAGGGGGGGTAGGTCAGCCCCAGCATTTT.

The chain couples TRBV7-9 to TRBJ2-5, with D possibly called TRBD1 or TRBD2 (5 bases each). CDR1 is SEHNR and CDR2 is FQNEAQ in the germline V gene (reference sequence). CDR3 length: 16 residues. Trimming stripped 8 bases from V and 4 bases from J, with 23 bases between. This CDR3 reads CASAPGWGRVVETQYF. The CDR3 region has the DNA TGTGCCAGCGCTCCCGGTTGGGGGAGAGTGGTAGAGACCCAGTACTTC.

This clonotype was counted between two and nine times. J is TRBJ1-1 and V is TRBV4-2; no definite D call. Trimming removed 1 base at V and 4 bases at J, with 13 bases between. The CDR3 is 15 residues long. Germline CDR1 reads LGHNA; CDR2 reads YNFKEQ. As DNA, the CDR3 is TGTGCCAGCAGCCAAGCTGGGGTTGAGGGCACTGAAGCTTTCTTT. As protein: CASSQAGVEGTEAFF.

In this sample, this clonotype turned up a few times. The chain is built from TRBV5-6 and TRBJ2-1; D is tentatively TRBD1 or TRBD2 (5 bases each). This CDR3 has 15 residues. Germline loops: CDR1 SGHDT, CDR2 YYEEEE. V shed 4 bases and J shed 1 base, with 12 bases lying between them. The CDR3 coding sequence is TGTGCCAGCAGCCCCTTGTGGGGGTCCTACAATGAGCAGTTCTTC. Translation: CASSPLWGSYNEQFF. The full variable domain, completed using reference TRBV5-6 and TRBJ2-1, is DAGVTQSPTHLIKTRGQQVTLRCSPKSGHDTVSWYQQALGQGPQFIFQYYEEEERQRGNFPDRFSGHQFPNYSSELNVNALLLGDSALYLCASSPLWGSYNEQFFGPGTRLTVL.

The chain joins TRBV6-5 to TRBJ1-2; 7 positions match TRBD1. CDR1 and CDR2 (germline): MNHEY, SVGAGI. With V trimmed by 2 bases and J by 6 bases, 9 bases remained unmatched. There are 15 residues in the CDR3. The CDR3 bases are TGTGCCAGCAGTTACGACCTTGGACAGGTGGATGGCTACACCTTC. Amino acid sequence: CASSYDLGQVDGYTF.

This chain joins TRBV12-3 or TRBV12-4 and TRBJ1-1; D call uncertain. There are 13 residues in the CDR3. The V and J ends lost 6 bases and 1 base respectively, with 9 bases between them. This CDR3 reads CASSPWENTEAFF. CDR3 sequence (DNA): TGTGCCAGCAGCCCCTGGGAGAACACTGAAGCTTTCTTT.

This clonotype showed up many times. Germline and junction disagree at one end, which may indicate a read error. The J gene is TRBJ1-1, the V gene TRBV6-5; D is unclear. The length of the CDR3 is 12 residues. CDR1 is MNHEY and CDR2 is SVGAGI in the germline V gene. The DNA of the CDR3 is TGCGCCAGCAGCCGGGGGAACACTGAAGCTTTCTTT. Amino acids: CASSRGNTEAFF.

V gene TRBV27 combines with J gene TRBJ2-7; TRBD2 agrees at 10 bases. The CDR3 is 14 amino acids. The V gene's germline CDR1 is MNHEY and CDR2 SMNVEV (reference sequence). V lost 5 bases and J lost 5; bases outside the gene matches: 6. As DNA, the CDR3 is TGTGCCAGCAGTCTACGGACTAGCGGCAACGAGCAGTACTTC. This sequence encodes CASSLRTSGNEQYF.

The CDR3 DNA sequence: TGTGCCAGCAGCCGCGGGACAGGGGTTGAAAAACTGTTTTTT. Amino acids: CASSRGTGVEKLFF. The rearrangement joins TRBV7-2 to TRBJ1-4; the match to TRBD1 covers 10 bases. This CDR3 spans 14 amino acids. The germline gives CDR1 SGHTA, CDR2 FQGNSA. The V segment lost 5 bases and the J segment 7 bases; nucleotides outside the gene matches: 4. The full variable domain, rest sourced from reference TRBV7-2 and TRBJ1-4, is GAGVSQSPSNKVTEKGKDVELRCDPISGHTALYWYRQSLGQGLEFLIYFQGNSAPDKSGLPSDRFSAERTGGSVSTLTIQRTQQEDSAVYLCASSRGTGVEKLFFGSGTQLSVL.

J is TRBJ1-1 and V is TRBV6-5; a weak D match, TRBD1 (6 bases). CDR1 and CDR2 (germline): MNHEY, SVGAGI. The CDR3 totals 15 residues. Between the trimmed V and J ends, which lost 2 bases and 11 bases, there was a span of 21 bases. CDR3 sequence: CASSYAPAGAWYAFF. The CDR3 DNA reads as TGTGCCAGCAGTTACGCGCCGGCGGGGGCCTGGTATGCTTTCTTT.

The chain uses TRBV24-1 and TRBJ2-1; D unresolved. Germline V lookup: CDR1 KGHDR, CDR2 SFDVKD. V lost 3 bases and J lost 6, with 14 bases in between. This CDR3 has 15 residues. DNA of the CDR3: TGTGCCACCAGTGATCATGGAGTCGGAAGCAATGAGCAGTTCTTC. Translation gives CATSDHGVGSNEQFF.